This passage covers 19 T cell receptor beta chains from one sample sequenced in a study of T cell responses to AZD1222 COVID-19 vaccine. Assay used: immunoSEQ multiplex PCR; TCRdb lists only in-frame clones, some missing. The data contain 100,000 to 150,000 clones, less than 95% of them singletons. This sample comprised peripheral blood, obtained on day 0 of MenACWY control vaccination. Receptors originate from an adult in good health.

CDR3 protein: CASSPGLDQPQHF. The CDR3 DNA reads as TGTGCCAGCTCACCAGGGTTGGATCAGCCCCAGCATTTT. The chain is built from TRBV18 and TRBJ1-5; no firm D call. Germline CDR1 reads KGHSH; CDR2 reads LQKENI. Trimming left V 2 bases short and J 5 bases short, with 7 bases between. The CDR3 is 13 amino acids.

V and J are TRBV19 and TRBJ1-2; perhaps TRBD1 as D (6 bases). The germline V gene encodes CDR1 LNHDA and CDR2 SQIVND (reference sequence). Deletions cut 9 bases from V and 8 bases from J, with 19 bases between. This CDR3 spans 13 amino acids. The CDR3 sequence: CASTTFTGYGYTF. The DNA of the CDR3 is TGTGCCAGCACCACGTTTACAGGGTACGGCTACACCTTC.

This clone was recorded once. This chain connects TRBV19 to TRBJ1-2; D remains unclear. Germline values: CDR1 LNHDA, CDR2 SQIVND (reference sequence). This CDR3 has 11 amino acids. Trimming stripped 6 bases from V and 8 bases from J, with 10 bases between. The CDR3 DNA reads TGTGCCAGTAGCAACAGCTGGGGCTACACCTTC. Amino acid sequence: CASSNSWGYTF.

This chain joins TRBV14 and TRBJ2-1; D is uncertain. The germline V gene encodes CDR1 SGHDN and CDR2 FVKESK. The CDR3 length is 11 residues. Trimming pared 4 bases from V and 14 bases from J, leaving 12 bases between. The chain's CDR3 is CASSRGTFKFF. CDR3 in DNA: TGTGCCAGCAGCCGAGGTACCTTTAAGTTCTTC.

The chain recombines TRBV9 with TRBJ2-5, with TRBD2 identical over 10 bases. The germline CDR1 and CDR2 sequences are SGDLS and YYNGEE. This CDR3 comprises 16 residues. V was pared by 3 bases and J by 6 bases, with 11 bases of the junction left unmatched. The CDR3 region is CASSAQAAGGRKTQYF. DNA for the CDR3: TGTGCCAGCAGCGCCCAGGCAGCGGGAGGGAGAAAGACCCAGTACTTC.

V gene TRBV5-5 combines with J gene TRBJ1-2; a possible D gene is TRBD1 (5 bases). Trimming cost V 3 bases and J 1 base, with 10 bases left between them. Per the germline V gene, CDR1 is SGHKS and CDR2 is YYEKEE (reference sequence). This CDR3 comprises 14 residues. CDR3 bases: TGTGCCAGCAGCTGGGATGGGGGTAACTATGGCTACACCTTC. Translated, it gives CASSWDGGNYGYTF.

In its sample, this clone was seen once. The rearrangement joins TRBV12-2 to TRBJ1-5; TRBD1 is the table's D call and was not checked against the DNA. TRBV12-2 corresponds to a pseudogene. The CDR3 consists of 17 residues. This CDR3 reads CASRLAGDRNSNQPQHF. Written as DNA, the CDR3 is TGTGCAAGTCGCTTAGCGGGGGACAGGAATAGCAATCAGCCCCAGCATTTT.

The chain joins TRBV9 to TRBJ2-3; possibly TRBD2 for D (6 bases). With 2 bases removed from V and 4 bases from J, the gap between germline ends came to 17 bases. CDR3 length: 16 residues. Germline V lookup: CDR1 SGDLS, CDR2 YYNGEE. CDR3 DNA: TGTGCCAGCAGCGTCGGGGGTGCTCTCGTCGCAGATACGCAGTATTTT. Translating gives CASSVGGALVADTQYF.

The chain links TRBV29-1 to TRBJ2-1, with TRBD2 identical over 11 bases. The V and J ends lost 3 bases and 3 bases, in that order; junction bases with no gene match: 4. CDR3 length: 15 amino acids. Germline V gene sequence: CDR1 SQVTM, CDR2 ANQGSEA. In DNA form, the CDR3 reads TGCAGCGTTGAGGGACTAGCGGCGGTCTACAATGAGCAGTTCTTC. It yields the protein CSVEGLAAVYNEQFF.

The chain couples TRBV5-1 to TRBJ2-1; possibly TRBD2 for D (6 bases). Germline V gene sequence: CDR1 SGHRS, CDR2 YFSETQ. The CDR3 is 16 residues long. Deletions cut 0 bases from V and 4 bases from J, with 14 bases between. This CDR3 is CASSLGAGKGYNEQFF. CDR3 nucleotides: TGCGCCAGCAGCTTGGGTGCGGGGAAGGGTTACAATGAGCAGTTCTTC.

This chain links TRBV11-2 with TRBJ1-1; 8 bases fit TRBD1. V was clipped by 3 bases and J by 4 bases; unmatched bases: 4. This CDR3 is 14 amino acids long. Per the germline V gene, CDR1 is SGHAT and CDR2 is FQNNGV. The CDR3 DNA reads TGTGCCAGCAGCTTCGACAGGGGAGGCACTGAAGCTTTCTTT. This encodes CASSFDRGGTEAFF.

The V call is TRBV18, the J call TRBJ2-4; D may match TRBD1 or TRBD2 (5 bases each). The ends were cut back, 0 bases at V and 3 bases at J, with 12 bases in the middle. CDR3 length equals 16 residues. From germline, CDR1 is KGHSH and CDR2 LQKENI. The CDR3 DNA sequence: TGTGCCAGCTCACCACCGAGAGGGGTCGACAAAAACATTCAGTACTTC. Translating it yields CASSPPRGVDKNIQYF.

The CDR3 DNA reads TGCGCCAGCAGCTTGGGCAGCAATCAGCCCCAGCATTTT. It is translated as CASSLGSNQPQHF. The chain uses TRBV5-1 and TRBJ1-5; D is unresolved. Trimming pared 0 bases from V and 1 base from J, leaving 2 bases between. The CDR3 extends over 13 amino acids. Germline CDR1 SGHRS, CDR2 YFSETQ.

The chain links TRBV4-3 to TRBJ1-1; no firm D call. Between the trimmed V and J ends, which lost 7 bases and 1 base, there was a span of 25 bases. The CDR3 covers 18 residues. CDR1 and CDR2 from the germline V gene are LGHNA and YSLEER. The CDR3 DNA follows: TGCGCCAGCAACGAAAGTACAAGGAGGGAGACAAAGAACACTGAAGCTTTCTTT. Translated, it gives CASNESTRRETKNTEAFF.

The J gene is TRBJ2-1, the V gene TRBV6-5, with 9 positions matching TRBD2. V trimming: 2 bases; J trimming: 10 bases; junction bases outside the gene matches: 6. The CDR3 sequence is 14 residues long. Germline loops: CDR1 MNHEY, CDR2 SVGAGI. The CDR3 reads CASSYKYGLAEQFF. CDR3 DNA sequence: TGTGCCAGCAGTTACAAATATGGACTAGCGGAGCAGTTCTTC.

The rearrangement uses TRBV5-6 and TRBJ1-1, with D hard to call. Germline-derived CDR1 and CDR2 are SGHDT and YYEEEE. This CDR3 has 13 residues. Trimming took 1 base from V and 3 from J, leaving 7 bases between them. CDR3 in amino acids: CASSLYTYTEAFF. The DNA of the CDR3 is TGTGCCAGCAGCTTGTACACCTACACTGAAGCTTTCTTT.

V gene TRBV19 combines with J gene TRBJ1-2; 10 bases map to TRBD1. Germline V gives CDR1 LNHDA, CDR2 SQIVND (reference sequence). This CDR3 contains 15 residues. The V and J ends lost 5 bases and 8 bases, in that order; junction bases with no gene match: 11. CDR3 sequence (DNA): TGTGCCAGTAGTGGCCGGACAGGGGGGCGTCTGGGCTACACCTTC. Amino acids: CASSGRTGGRLGYTF.

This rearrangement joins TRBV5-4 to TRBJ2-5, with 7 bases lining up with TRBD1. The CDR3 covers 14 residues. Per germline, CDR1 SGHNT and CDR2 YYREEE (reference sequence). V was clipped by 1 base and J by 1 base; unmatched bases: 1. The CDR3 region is CASSLTGAQETQYF. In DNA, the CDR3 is TGTGCCAGCAGCTTGACAGGGGCCCAAGAGACCCAGTACTTC.

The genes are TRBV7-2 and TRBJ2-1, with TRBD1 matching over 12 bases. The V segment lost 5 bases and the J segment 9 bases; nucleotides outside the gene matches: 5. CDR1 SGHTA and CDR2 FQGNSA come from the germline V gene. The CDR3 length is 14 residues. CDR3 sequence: CASSAGTGGFEQFF. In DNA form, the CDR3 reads TGTGCCAGCAGCGCCGGGACAGGGGGCTTTGAGCAGTTCTTC.